A selection of T cell receptor beta chains follows, all from one sample in a study of blood T cell repertoires in COVID-19. Clones were read by immunoSEQ multiplex PCR, and TCRdb kept only the in-frame ones, dropping some. The sample includes 200,000 or so clones, approximately 82% of them seen just once. The sequenced sample consisted of peripheral blood. These receptors originate from a human donor with acute or convalescent COVID-19. The donor label of this sample is uncertain. CDR3s include the opening cysteine and the closing phenylalanine or tryptophan. The order of the fields is CDR3 length, J gene, clone size, D gene, V gene, CDR3 protein, CDR3 DNA. D genes are given only for firm matches. For some rows the clone size is stated as once, few or many, or as a class when expanded; others skip it.

cdr3_length: 14
j_call: TRBJ2-1
clone_size: NA
d_call: TRBD1
v_call: TRBV5-1
cdr3_aa: CASSLAQGAGEQFF
cdr3_nt: TGCGCCAGCAGCTTGGCTCAGGGGGCAGGTGAGCAGTTCTTC

cdr3_length: 15
j_call: TRBJ2-1
clone_size: NA
d_call: NA
v_call: TRBV7-7
cdr3_aa: CASSRAEGPDNEQFF
cdr3_nt: TGTGCCAGCAGCCGGGCGGAGGGGCCGGACAATGAGCAGTTCTTC

cdr3_length: 15
j_call: TRBJ2-3
clone_size: NA
d_call: TRBD2
v_call: TRBV5-1
cdr3_aa: CASRQDGGGPDTQYF
cdr3_nt: TGCGCCAGCAGGCAGGACGGGGGGGGCCCAGATACGCAGTATTTT

cdr3_length: 16
j_call: TRBJ2-3
clone_size: NA
d_call: NA
v_call: TRBV10-1
cdr3_aa: CASSESMAGATDTQYF
cdr3_nt: TGCGCCAGCAGTGAGTCGATGGCAGGGGCCACAGATACGCAGTATTTT

cdr3_length: 13
j_call: TRBJ1-4
clone_size: NA
d_call: NA
v_call: TRBV7-6
cdr3_aa: CASSLNRFEKLFF
cdr3_nt: TGTGCCAGCAGCTTAAACAGGTTTGAAAAACTGTTTTTT

cdr3_length: 15
j_call: TRBJ1-4
clone_size: NA
d_call: NA
v_call: TRBV30
cdr3_aa: CAWSAEQGPNEKLFF
cdr3_nt: TGTGCCTGGAGTGCCGAACAGGGACCTAATGAAAAACTGTTTTTT

cdr3_length: 13
j_call: TRBJ1-3
clone_size: NA
d_call: NA
v_call: TRBV6-5
cdr3_aa: CASRDPGWNTIYF
cdr3_nt: TGTGCCAGCAGGGACCCAGGGTGGAACACCATATATTTT

cdr3_length: 13
j_call: TRBJ2-5
clone_size: NA
d_call: NA
v_call: TRBV7-3
cdr3_aa: CASSLSGAETQYF
cdr3_nt: TGTGCCAGCAGCTTAAGTGGGGCGGAGACCCAGTACTTC

cdr3_length: 16
j_call: TRBJ2-7
clone_size: NA
d_call: TRBD1
v_call: TRBV11-1
cdr3_aa: CASSPRDRGVSYEQYF
cdr3_nt: TGTGCCAGCAGCCCCCGGGACAGGGGTGTCTCCTACGAGCAGTACTTC

cdr3_length: 14
j_call: TRBJ1-4
clone_size: NA
d_call: TRBD1
v_call: TRBV18
cdr3_aa: CASSRQGSNEKLFF
cdr3_nt: TGTGCCAGCTCACGACAGGGAAGTAATGAAAAACTGTTTTTT

cdr3_length: 16
j_call: TRBJ2-6
clone_size: NA
d_call: TRBD1
v_call: TRBV30
cdr3_aa: CAWSGKGAHGANVLTF
cdr3_nt: TGTGCCTGGAGTGGGAAGGGGGCGCATGGGGCCAACGTCCTGACTTTC

cdr3_length: 11
j_call: TRBJ2-1
clone_size: NA
d_call: NA
v_call: TRBV27
cdr3_aa: CASRLSGEQFF
cdr3_nt: TGTGCCAGCAGACTATCCGGTGAGCAGTTCTTC

cdr3_length: 17
j_call: TRBJ1-2
clone_size: NA
d_call: TRBD1
v_call: TRBV19
cdr3_aa: CASNDGTGLGAYYGYTF
cdr3_nt: TGTGCCAGCAACGACGGGACAGGCCTAGGGGCGTACTATGGCTACACCTTC

cdr3_length: 12
j_call: TRBJ2-2
clone_size: NA
d_call: NA
v_call: TRBV25-1
cdr3_aa: CASRDWTGELFF
cdr3_nt: TGTGCCAGCAGAGACTGGACCGGGGAGCTGTTTTTT

cdr3_length: 14
j_call: TRBJ1-3
clone_size: few
d_call: NA
v_call: TRBV30
cdr3_aa: CAWTLQGSGNTIYF
cdr3_nt: TGTGCCTGGACCCTTCAGGGCTCTGGAAACACCATATATTTT

cdr3_length: 18
j_call: TRBJ2-2
clone_size: NA
d_call: TRBD2
v_call: TRBV5-4
cdr3_aa: CASSAVGPSGRALGELFF
cdr3_nt: TGTGCCAGCAGCGCCGTGGGGCCTAGCGGGAGGGCCCTCGGGGAGCTGTTTTTT

cdr3_length: 13
j_call: TRBJ1-5
clone_size: NA
d_call: NA
v_call: TRBV6-1
cdr3_aa: CASSEVQYQPQHF
cdr3_nt: TGTGCCAGCAGTGAAGTTCAATATCAGCCCCAGCATTTT

cdr3_length: 17
j_call: TRBJ2-1
clone_size: NA
d_call: TRBD2
v_call: TRBV5-8
cdr3_aa: CASSPFGFSGSFDEQFF
cdr3_nt: TGTGCCAGCAGCCCCTTTGGATTTAGCGGGAGTTTCGATGAGCAGTTCTTC

cdr3_length: 14
j_call: TRBJ2-5
clone_size: NA
d_call: TRBD2
v_call: TRBV19
cdr3_aa: CASSILAGEGTQYF
cdr3_nt: TGTGCCAGTAGTATACTAGCGGGAGAAGGGACCCAGTACTTC

cdr3_length: 15
j_call: TRBJ2-1
clone_size: few
d_call: NA
v_call: TRBV5-1
cdr3_aa: CASSLGGGSYNEQFF
cdr3_nt: TGCGCCAGCAGCTTGGGAGGGGGCTCCTACAATGAGCAGTTCTTC

cdr3_length: 12
j_call: TRBJ1-5
clone_size: NA
d_call: NA
v_call: TRBV29-1
cdr3_aa: CSVQTDSSAQHF
cdr3_nt: TGCAGCGTTCAGACGGACAGTTCGGCCCAGCATTTT

cdr3_length: 18
j_call: TRBJ2-1
clone_size: NA
d_call: TRBD2
v_call: TRBV19
cdr3_aa: CASSRDPARESSYNEQFF
cdr3_nt: TGTGCCAGTAGTCGGGACCCCGCGCGGGAGAGCTCCTACAATGAGCAGTTCTTC

cdr3_length: 15
j_call: TRBJ1-5
clone_size: NA
d_call: TRBD1
v_call: TRBV6-1
cdr3_aa: CASSENRGVNQPQHF
cdr3_nt: TGTGCCAGCAGTGAAAACAGGGGGGTAAATCAGCCCCAGCATTTT

cdr3_length: 14
j_call: TRBJ1-5
clone_size: NA
d_call: NA
v_call: TRBV9
cdr3_aa: CASSVGALGQPQHF
cdr3_nt: TGTGCCAGCAGCGTAGGGGCGTTAGGTCAGCCCCAGCATTTT

cdr3_length: 12
j_call: TRBJ1-2
clone_size: NA
d_call: NA
v_call: TRBV11-3
cdr3_aa: CASSFKGHGYTF
cdr3_nt: TGTGCCAGCAGCTTCAAGGGGCATGGCTACACCTTC

cdr3_length: 15
j_call: TRBJ1-6
clone_size: NA
d_call: TRBD1
v_call: TRBV6-2/TRBV6-3
cdr3_aa: CASSYAGTGRSPLHF
cdr3_nt: TGTGCCAGCAGTTATGCCGGGACAGGGCGTTCACCCCTCCACTTT

cdr3_length: 13
j_call: TRBJ1-1
clone_size: NA
d_call: TRBD1
v_call: TRBV5-4
cdr3_aa: CASSWDSYTEAFF
cdr3_nt: TGTGCCAGCAGTTGGGACAGCTACACTGAAGCTTTCTTT

cdr3_length: 17
j_call: TRBJ2-2
clone_size: once
d_call: TRBD2
v_call: TRBV3-1/TRBV3-2
cdr3_aa: CASSQEVSGVQTGELFF
cdr3_nt: TGTGCCAGCAGCCAAGAGGTTAGCGGGGTCCAGACCGGGGAGCTGTTTTTT

cdr3_length: 13
j_call: TRBJ1-2
clone_size: NA
d_call: NA
v_call: TRBV5-1
cdr3_aa: CASSLGGSGGYTF
cdr3_nt: TGCGCCAGCAGCTTGGGAGGCAGTGGTGGCTACACCTTC

cdr3_length: 13
j_call: TRBJ2-3
clone_size: NA
d_call: NA
v_call: TRBV10-3
cdr3_aa: CAISESKLDTQYF
cdr3_nt: TGTGCCATCAGTGAGTCAAAACTAGATACGCAGTATTTT

cdr3_length: 19
j_call: TRBJ1-5
clone_size: NA
d_call: TRBD1
v_call: TRBV6-6
cdr3_aa: CASSCGTAKDPYSNQPQHF
cdr3_nt: TGTGCCAGCAGCTGCGGGACAGCCAAAGACCCATATAGCAATCAGCCCCAGCATTTT

cdr3_length: 13
j_call: TRBJ1-2
clone_size: NA
d_call: NA
v_call: TRBV5-1
cdr3_aa: CASRDSSNYGYTF
cdr3_nt: TGCGCCAGCAGGGACAGTTCGAACTATGGCTACACCTTC

cdr3_length: 20
j_call: TRBJ2-4
clone_size: NA
d_call: TRBD2
v_call: TRBV14
cdr3_aa: CASSAGTGTSGSWTKNIQYF
cdr3_nt: TGTGCCAGCAGCGCTGGTACCGGGACTAGCGGGAGTTGGACCAAAAACATTCAGTACTTC

cdr3_length: 12
j_call: TRBJ2-1
clone_size: NA
d_call: NA
v_call: TRBV11-3
cdr3_aa: CASSLSNSEQFF
cdr3_nt: TGTGCCAGCAGCTTATCGAACAGTGAGCAGTTCTTC

cdr3_length: 14
j_call: TRBJ2-1
clone_size: few
d_call: TRBD1
v_call: TRBV9
cdr3_aa: CASSVAPQGYEQFF
cdr3_nt: TGTGCCAGCAGCGTAGCCCCACAGGGGTATGAGCAGTTCTTC

cdr3_length: 17
j_call: TRBJ1-3
clone_size: many
d_call: NA
v_call: TRBV28
cdr3_aa: CASSSLGGITSGNTIYF
cdr3_nt: TGTGCCAGCAGTTCCCTGGGGGGAATAACCTCTGGAAACACCATATATTTT

cdr3_length: 15
j_call: TRBJ2-7
clone_size: once
d_call: NA
v_call: TRBV21-1
cdr3_aa: CASSKSDYRTYEQYF
cdr3_nt: TGTGCCAGCAGCAAATCGGACTACCGTACCTACGAGCAGTACTTC

cdr3_length: 15
j_call: TRBJ1-2
clone_size: NA
d_call: TRBD1
v_call: TRBV7-3
cdr3_aa: CASSLTAGGTYGYTF
cdr3_nt: TGTGCCAGCAGCTTAACGGCAGGGGGAACCTATGGCTACACCTTC

cdr3_length: 18
j_call: TRBJ1-5
clone_size: NA
d_call: NA
v_call: TRBV5-8
cdr3_aa: CASSWNPKGGKGNQPQHF
cdr3_nt: TGTGCCAGCAGCTGGAACCCGAAAGGGGGAAAGGGCAATCAGCCCCAGCATTTT

cdr3_length: 14
j_call: TRBJ1-3
clone_size: NA
d_call: NA
v_call: TRBV27
cdr3_aa: CASSPLTLGNTIYF
cdr3_nt: TGTGCCAGCAGTCCGCTGACTCTGGGAAACACCATATATTTT

cdr3_length: 16
j_call: TRBJ2-1
clone_size: NA
d_call: TRBD2
v_call: TRBV30
cdr3_aa: CAWSVRLADSYNEQFF
cdr3_nt: TGTGCCTGGAGTGTTCGACTAGCGGACTCCTACAATGAGCAGTTCTTC

cdr3_length: 16
j_call: TRBJ2-3
clone_size: few
d_call: TRBD1
v_call: TRBV24-1
cdr3_aa: CATSDIRQGATDTQYF
cdr3_nt: TGTGCCACCAGTGACATTCGACAGGGGGCAACGGATACGCAGTATTTT

cdr3_length: 13
j_call: TRBJ2-7
clone_size: few
d_call: TRBD1
v_call: TRBV12-3/TRBV12-4
cdr3_aa: CASSYTGVGEQYF
cdr3_nt: TGTGCCAGCTCATATACAGGGGTAGGCGAGCAGTACTTC

cdr3_length: 15
j_call: TRBJ2-1
clone_size: once
d_call: TRBD2
v_call: TRBV19
cdr3_aa: CASIGGTSLDNEQFF
cdr3_nt: TGTGCCAGTATTGGCGGGACTAGCCTCGACAATGAGCAGTTCTTC

cdr3_length: 17
j_call: TRBJ2-1
clone_size: once
d_call: TRBD2
v_call: TRBV5-1
cdr3_aa: CASSLGVSGSTYNEQFF
cdr3_nt: TGCGCCAGCAGCTTGGGGGTTAGCGGGAGCACCTACAATGAGCAGTTCTTC